One and the same sample provided the 16 T cell receptor beta chains below, sequenced in a study of technical replicates of blood from a handful of donors. Data came from immunoSEQ multiplex PCR; TCRdb stores just in-frame clones and leaves some out. The table has around 69,000 clones, roughly 90% seen once. The sample was PBMCs. The receptor set was obtained from a human donor in good health. Some clones in this sample may be carry-over from other donors' samples.

V usage is TRBV10-3 and J usage is TRBJ1-2; D perhaps matches TRBD1 (5 bases). Trimming removed 0 bases from V and 7 bases from J, with 15 bases in between. CDR1 is ENHRY and CDR2 is SYGVKD in the germline V gene. The CDR3 loop spans 15 amino acids. CDR3 bases: TGTGCCATCAGTGAGTCGGGGGGACCGATGATTGGCTACACCTTC. The encoded protein is CAISESGGPMIGYTF.

The rearrangement uses TRBV6-4 and TRBJ2-1; perhaps TRBD2 as D (7 bases). Germline V gene data show CDR1 as MRHNA and CDR2 as SNTAGT. There are 16 residues in the CDR3. Trimming cost V 1 base and J 7 bases, with 17 bases left between them. CDR3 sequence (DNA): TGTGCCAGCAGTGACTTGGGTCAGGGAGGGGGGAATGAGCAGTTCTTC. Translation gives CASSDLGQGGGNEQFF.

The chain links TRBV10-3 to TRBJ2-7; D is undetermined. This CDR3 has 16 amino acids. Germline V gives CDR1 ENHRY, CDR2 SYGVKD. The ends were cut back, 6 bases at V and 0 bases at J, with 18 bases in the middle. Here the CDR3 reads CAIRPTGSESSYEQYF. The CDR3 coding sequence is TGTGCCATCAGACCGACCGGCAGCGAGAGCTCCTACGAGCAGTACTTC.

The V gene is TRBV6-5, the J gene TRBJ1-2; perhaps TRBD1 as D (5 bases). The germline V gene has CDR1 MNHEY and CDR2 SVGAGI. V was shortened by 0 bases and J by 8 bases, with 16 bases between the two germline ends. The CDR3 sequence is 15 residues long. The CDR3 DNA follows: TGTGCCAGCAGTTACTCGAAAAATAGGGGAGGAGGCTACACCTTC. Its translation: CASSYSKNRGGGYTF.

This rearrangement joins TRBV9 to TRBJ2-7; 8 bases are a match to TRBD2. After removal of 0 bases from V and 5 bases from J, the junction contained 7 bases not matched to a gene. CDR3 length equals 15 residues. The germline V gene has CDR1 SGDLS and CDR2 YYNGEE. CDR3 DNA sequence: TGTGCCAGCAGCGTAGGAGAGCGGGGGAGGAACGAGCAGTACTTC. The encoded protein is CASSVGERGRNEQYF.

The V and J genes are TRBV7-3 and TRBJ2-6, with D hard to call. This CDR3 is 14 amino acids long. Germline lookup yields CDR1 SGHTA and CDR2 FQGTGA. Trimming left V 5 bases short and J 4 bases short, with 9 bases between. The CDR3 DNA sequence: TGTGCCAGCAGCCAAATCATCGGGGCCAACGTCCTGACTTTC. Translation gives CASSQIIGANVLTF. Full variable domain (remainder filled in from reference TRBV7-3 and TRBJ2-6): GAGVSQTPSNKVTEKGKYVELRCDPISGHTALYWYRQSLGQGPEFLIYFQGTGAADDSGLPNDRFFAVRPEGSVSTLKIQRTERGDSAVYLCASSQIIGANVLTFGAGSRLTVL.

The chain is built from TRBV11-3 and TRBJ2-1, with a weak D call TRBD1 (6 bases). Trimming took 4 bases from V and 10 from J, leaving 11 bases between them. Germline lookup yields CDR1 SGHNT and CDR2 YENEEA. The CDR3 runs 12 residues. This CDR3 reads CASSSGTGEQFF. The CDR3 DNA is TGTGCCAGCAGCTCGGGAACAGGGGAGCAGTTCTTC.

The chain combines TRBV30 with TRBJ1-2, with TRBD1 as a possible D gene (6 bases). The CDR3 runs 13 residues. The V gene lost 4 bases and the J gene lost 5 bases, with 14 bases spanning the gap. Germline V CDR1 and CDR2: GTSNPN, SVGIG (reference sequence). The CDR3 coding sequence is TGTGCCTGGACGGGAGGGGGAGGGTATGGCTACACCTTC. This codes for CAWTGGGGYGYTF.

The genes are TRBV4-2 and TRBJ2-3; D is possibly TRBD2 (6 bases). There are 13 residues in the CDR3. V was cut by 3 bases and J by 4 bases, with 8 bases left in between. The germline V gene encodes CDR1 LGHNA and CDR2 YNFKEQ. As DNA, the CDR3 is TGTGCCAGCAGCCAGACTAGTTCAGATACGCAGTATTTT. This translates into CASSQTSSDTQYF.

The chain is built from TRBV19 and TRBJ1-3, with D possibly matching TRBD1 (5 bases). The CDR3 has 16 amino acids. V lost 9 bases and J lost 4, with 22 bases in between. Germline CDR1 and CDR2: LNHDA and SQIVND (reference sequence). The CDR3 loop is CASQEKTGPGGNTIYF. As DNA, the CDR3 is TGTGCCAGCCAAGAAAAAACAGGTCCCGGAGGAAACACCATATATTTT.

The chain recombines TRBV4-2 with TRBJ1-6, with D perhaps TRBD1 (6 bases). V was pared by 5 bases and J by 9 bases, with 20 bases between. CDR1 is LGHNA and CDR2 is YNFKEQ in the germline V gene. CDR3 size: 16 residues. CDR3 sequence: CASSSVPQGISSPLHF. The CDR3 coding sequence is TGTGCCAGCAGCTCGGTCCCACAGGGAATAAGTTCACCCCTCCACTTT.

J is TRBJ2-5 and V is TRBV5-1; TRBD1 is a possible D gene (6 bases). This CDR3 spans 14 amino acids. V lost 0 bases and J lost 2, with 8 bases in between. In germline, CDR1 is SGHRS, CDR2 YFSETQ. CDR3 sequence (DNA): TGCGCCAGCAGCTTGGGACAGGCACAAGAGACCCAGTACTTC. This gives the protein CASSLGQAQETQYF. The variable domain in full, with the rest retrieved from reference TRBV5-1 and TRBJ2-5, is KAGVTQTPRYLIKTRGQQVTLSCSPISGHRSVSWYQQTPGQGLQFLFEYFSETQRNKGNFPGRFSGRQFSNSRSEMNVSTLELGDSALYLCASSLGQAQETQYFGPGTRLLVL.

This clone was counted a single time. J is TRBJ2-7 and V is TRBV7-2; 9 nucleotides match TRBD1. Germline CDR1 and CDR2: SGHTA and FQGNSA. The CDR3 has 17 amino acids. V lost 2 bases and J lost 5; bases outside the gene matches: 13. The CDR3 is CASSLTGQGSFTDEQYF. Here the CDR3 DNA reads TGTGCCAGCAGCTTAACGGGACAGGGCTCATTCACCGACGAGCAGTACTTC.

The chain's CDR3 is CASSYAREDRQYF. In nucleotides, the CDR3 is TGTGCCAGCAGTTACGCCCGGGAGGATCGGCAGTATTTT. The genes are TRBV6-6 and TRBJ2-3, with 7 nucleotides matching TRBD2. CDR1 and CDR2 from the germline V gene are MNHNY and SVGAGI (reference sequence). The CDR3 extends over 13 amino acids. Trimming cost V 2 bases and J 11 bases; bases outside gene matches: 7.

This clone has just one count. The chain recombines TRBV19 with TRBJ1-5; 10 nucleotides line up with TRBD1. CDR1 is LNHDA, CDR2 SQIVND, per germline (reference sequence). The CDR3 has 16 residues. V gave up 6 bases and J gave up 3 bases; unmatched junction bases: 8. The CDR3 DNA reads TGTGCCAGTAGAACAATAGGACAGGGGGACAATCAGCCCCAGCATTTT. This codes for CASRTIGQGDNQPQHF.

This sequence joins TRBV7-9 and TRBJ2-5, with 10 positions matching TRBD2. The V gene's germline CDR1 is SEHNR and CDR2 FQNEAQ (reference sequence). Unmatched junction bases numbered 17, after V lost 5 bases and J lost 2 bases. This CDR3 region has 19 residues. CDR3 coding DNA: TGTGCCAGCAGCCCTCGGGCCGCTAGCGGGGGCCCAGGGCAAGAGACCCAGTACTTC. The encoded protein is CASSPRAASGGPGQETQYF.